This TCR beta chain was retrieved from a study of identical twins. The study, taken as a whole, reports: The authors noted that invariant MAIT and iNKT cells could partly confound zero-insertion analyses. Whereas memory repertoires showed no such difference, abundant cord blood beta clonotypes carried fewer insertions. Among monozygotic twins, out-of-frame TCR alpha sharing exceeded what models predicted.

V was cut by 6 bases and J by 6 bases, with 21 bases left in between. CDR1 and CDR2 from the germline V gene are SGHTA and FQGNSA. CDR3 length: 17 amino acids. This clonotype was observed many times. Antigen specificity is unknown. MiXCR was run by TCRdb on the 5' RACE reads, yielding one entry per CDR3 protein. Of about 280,000 distinct CDR3 sequences detected, about 8% appear once; the ten largest clones hold approximately 2.1%. Healthy Caucasians provided all donations. The sample was also reused in another study, on yellow fever vaccine responses in identical twins.

This sequence originates from a woman between 18 and 30 years old in good health. Sequencing was carried out using memory (CD45RO+) T cells sorted from blood. The V and J genes are TRBV7-2 and TRBJ1-6, with a weak D call TRBD1 (5 bases). CDR3 in amino acids: CASRNRGGRAANSPLHF. As DNA, the CDR3 is TGTGCCAGCAGAAACCGGGGGGGTAGGGCGGCTAATTCACCCCTCCACTTT.